This is a list of T cell receptor beta chains from one sample in a study of blood T cell repertoires in COVID-19. Assay: immunoSEQ multiplex PCR; the TCRdb copy retains only in-frame clones and omits some. The table records about 240,000 clones, roughly 80% of them present only once. The source material was PBMCs or T cells enriched from blood (not recorded which). These receptors originate from a woman between 35 and 50 years old who had been exposed to COVID-19. Each CDR3 is given with its conserved first and last residue. Fields, in order: D gene, V gene, clone size, J gene, CDR3 DNA, CDR3 protein. D genes are given only for firm matches. Some rows have no size entry. The others give once, few or many, or a class for an expanded clone.

TRBD1,TRBV2,NA,TRBJ1-2,TGTGCCAGCAACGGACAGGGTATGACTAACTATGGCTACACCTTC,CASNGQGMTNYGYTF
NA,TRBV7-6,once,TRBJ1-6,TGTGCCAGCAGCTTAGCGTCGCGGAGGGATTCACCCCTCCACTTT,CASSLASRRDSPLHF
TRBD1,TRBV27,NA,TRBJ1-3,TGTGCCAGCAGTTTAGACAGGGGGTCTGGAAACACCATATATTTT,CASSLDRGSGNTIYF
NA,TRBV6-2/TRBV6-3,NA,TRBJ2-7,TGTGCCAGCAGTAAAGCTCTTCCCCCCACCTACGAGCAGTACTTC,CASSKALPPTYEQYF
TRBD1,TRBV5-4,NA,TRBJ1-2,TGTGCCAGCAGCCGACAGGGGGCTTCCTATGGCTACACCTTC,CASSRQGASYGYTF
TRBD1,TRBV19,NA,TRBJ1-2,TGTGCCAGTACGACCTTAAGAACAGGGGTGTTTGATGGCTACACCTTC,CASTTLRTGVFDGYTF
TRBD1,TRBV7-9,NA,TRBJ1-3,TGTGCCAGCCACAGGGGGGACGGAAACACCATATATTTT,CASHRGDGNTIYF
NA,TRBV3-1/TRBV3-2,NA,TRBJ2-5,TGTGCCAGCAGCCAATACCTACTAGGAGAAGAGACCCAGTACTTC,CASSQYLLGEETQYF
TRBD2,TRBV5-6,once,TRBJ2-1,TGTGCCAGCAGCTCCTTCTCTACCGAGCGGGGGTTCAATGAGCAGTTCTTC,CASSSFSTERGFNEQFF
TRBD2,TRBV11-2,NA,TRBJ2-5,TGTGCCAGCAGCCCCCGTGGCCAGCGGGGGGGCTCAGAGACCCAGTACTTC,CASSPRGQRGGSETQYF
TRBD1,TRBV6-1,NA,TRBJ1-6,TGTGCCAGCAGTGAAGACAGGGGGAATTCACCCCTCCACTTT,CASSEDRGNSPLHF
NA,TRBV7-2,NA,TRBJ1-6,TGTGCCAGCAGCTTCGGGGGGTATATTAATTCACCCCTCCACTTT,CASSFGGYINSPLHF
TRBD1,TRBV5-4,NA,TRBJ2-7,TGTGCCAGCAGCCCGGGACAGGGGATGGGTTACGAGCAGTACTTC,CASSPGQGMGYEQYF
NA,TRBV5-4,once,TRBJ2-1,TGTGCCAGCAGCTTGGAGAGATACAATGAGCAGTTCTTC,CASSLERYNEQFF
TRBD1,TRBV18,few,TRBJ1-6,TGTGCCAGCTCACCACCGGGACAGGAGCAGAATTCACCCCTCCACTTT,CASSPPGQEQNSPLHF
TRBD1,TRBV5-6,once,TRBJ2-5,TGTGCCAGCAGCTTGGCCGGCAGGGGGCGTCAAGAGACCCAGTACTTC,CASSLAGRGRQETQYF
NA,TRBV6-5,few,TRBJ1-4,TGTGCCAGCAGCCCCCCCTTCCCAACTAATGAAAAACTGTTTTTT,CASSPPFPTNEKLFF
TRBD2,TRBV9,NA,TRBJ2-3,TGTGCCAGCAGCCATAGCGGGGGAAGCACAGATACGCAGTATTTT,CASSHSGGSTDTQYF
NA,TRBV29-1,NA,TRBJ1-2,TGCAGCGTTGGACCCGCCAGGGCTCAAGGCTACACCTTC,CSVGPARAQGYTF
TRBD1,TRBV6-5,NA,TRBJ1-4,TGTGCCAGCAGTTATCTTCAGGGGGGTGGAGAAAAACTGTTTTTT,CASSYLQGGGEKLFF
NA,TRBV18,many,TRBJ1-1,TGTGCCAGCTCACCATCTCGACAGCCGAACACTGAAGCTTTCTTT,CASSPSRQPNTEAFF
NA,TRBV27,NA,TRBJ2-3,TGTGCCAGCGGTAGCGACAGGTTCTTTCACTCCACAGATACGCAGTATTTT,CASGSDRFFHSTDTQYF
NA,TRBV19,once,TRBJ2-2,TGTGCCAGTAGTCCAGGGGTCGGCAGGGGCCGCACCGGGGAGCTGTTTTTT,CASSPGVGRGRTGELFF
TRBD1,TRBV7-2,NA,TRBJ1-1,TGTGCCAGCAGCTTACAGGGGGCGTACACTGAAGCTTTCTTT,CASSLQGAYTEAFF
NA,TRBV7-6,NA,TRBJ1-1,TGTGCCAGCAGGGCAGGGCTTAACACTGAAGCTTTCTTT,CASRAGLNTEAFF
NA,TRBV3-1/TRBV3-2,NA,TRBJ2-3,TGTGCCAGCAAAACTAGAGGCAGCACAGATACGCAGTATTTT,CASKTRGSTDTQYF
NA,TRBV3-1/TRBV3-2,NA,TRBJ1-1,TGTGCCAGCAGAATACAGGGAACGAACACTGAAGCTTTCTTT,CASRIQGTNTEAFF
TRBD1,TRBV18,NA,TRBJ1-2,TGTGCCAGCTCACCAGTGACAGGGGTCGTCGGCTACACCTTC,CASSPVTGVVGYTF
NA,TRBV24-1,NA,TRBJ2-7,TGTGCCACCAGTGGGTCGAGTTCAGGGCGCGCCTACGAGCAGTACTTC,CATSGSSSGRAYEQYF
NA,TRBV7-3,NA,TRBJ2-6,TGTGCCAGCACCCCGAGGGCTGGGGCCAACGTCCTGACTTTC,CASTPRAGANVLTF
NA,TRBV9,once,TRBJ1-6,TGTGCCAGCAGCGTATCAGCAGGGTCAAATTCACCCCTCCACTTT,CASSVSAGSNSPLHF
TRBD1,TRBV19,NA,TRBJ1-5,TGTGCCAGTAGCGGACAGGGACATCAGCCCCAGCATTTT,CASSGQGHQPQHF
NA,TRBV27,NA,TRBJ2-1,TGTGCCAGCAGTCCGATGGGGGCTGAGCAGTTCTTC,CASSPMGAEQFF
TRBD1,TRBV27,NA,TRBJ2-7,TGTGCCAGCAGGCCCCATAACCGGGACAGGGGTTACGAGCAGTACTTC,CASRPHNRDRGYEQYF
TRBD2,TRBV7-2,NA,TRBJ2-3,TGTGCCAGCAGCTTAGTAGCGGGGGCCTTCACAGATACGCAGTATTTT,CASSLVAGAFTDTQYF
TRBD1,TRBV6-5,NA,TRBJ2-7,TGTGCCAGCAGTTCCCGGACAGGGGGGAGTTGGGTGCAGTACTTC,CASSSRTGGSWVQYF
NA,TRBV5-4,few,TRBJ2-2,TGTGCCAGCAGCACAGGGGCGGGAGGCGGGGAGCTGTTTTTT,CASSTGAGGGELFF
NA,TRBV14,few,TRBJ1-4,TGTGCCAGCAGCCTTGGGGCCAGCCCATTGGGTGAAAAACTGTTTTTT,CASSLGASPLGEKLFF
TRBD1,TRBV29-1,NA,TRBJ2-3,TGCAGCGTTGAAGATCTTCAGGGACAGCTAACAGATACGCAGTATTTT,CSVEDLQGQLTDTQYF
TRBD1,TRBV7-2,NA,TRBJ1-6,TGTGCCAGCAGCTTAGCGCAACCAGGGGGCAACAATTCACCCCTCCACTTT,CASSLAQPGGNNSPLHF
NA,TRBV2,NA,TRBJ1-3,TGTGCCAGCAGTGCGGAGAACACCATATATTTT,CASSAENTIYF
NA,TRBV9,NA,TRBJ1-6,TGTGCCAGCAGTGCAACCCCGACAGTCTATAATTCACCCCTCCACTTT,CASSATPTVYNSPLHF
NA,TRBV5-3,NA,TRBJ2-1,TGTGCCAGAAGCTCTAGCTCCTACAATGAGCAGTTCTTC,CARSSSSYNEQFF
NA,TRBV5-5,NA,TRBJ1-1,TGTGCCAGCAGCTTGGAGGTGGCGCGGACTGAAGCTTTCTTT,CASSLEVARTEAFF
TRBD1,TRBV5-1,NA,TRBJ1-5,TGCGCCAGCAGCTTTGGACAGGGTGGCCAGCCCCAGCATTTT,CASSFGQGGQPQHF
TRBD2,TRBV28,NA,TRBJ2-7,TGTGCCAGCAACTTAGCGGGGGCGTCGTACGAGCAGTACTTC,CASNLAGASYEQYF
TRBD1,TRBV5-1,NA,TRBJ1-1,TGCGCCAGCAGCATTCGACAGGGGGACACTGAAGCTTTCTTT,CASSIRQGDTEAFF
TRBD1,TRBV5-1,NA,TRBJ2-7,TGCGCCAGCAGCACGGGACAGGTACCATACTCCTACGAGCAGTACTTC,CASSTGQVPYSYEQYF
NA,TRBV5-1,NA,TRBJ1-1,TGCGCCAGCAGCAACGGCGTGACAGCGAACACTGAAGCTTTCTTT,CASSNGVTANTEAFF
TRBD1,TRBV10-3,NA,TRBJ1-2,TGTGCCATCAGCGGAACGGGACAGGGGGGCTACACCTTC,CAISGTGQGGYTF
TRBD2,TRBV10-3,NA,TRBJ2-3,TGTGCCATCAACGGGGGGTCAAACGCAGATACGCAGTATTTT,CAINGGSNADTQYF
NA,TRBV6-6,NA,TRBJ1-1,TGTGCCAGCAGACCCGGGTTAGGGAACACTGAAGCTTTCTTT,CASRPGLGNTEAFF
TRBD1,TRBV6-5,NA,TRBJ2-2,TGTGCCAGCAGTCCGGGACAGGGGGCCGGGGAGCTGTTTTTT,CASSPGQGAGELFF
TRBD1,TRBV7-2,NA,TRBJ1-5,TGTGCCAGCAGCTCGGACAGGAATCAGCCCCAGCATTTT,CASSSDRNQPQHF
TRBD1,TRBV11-2,NA,TRBJ2-7,TGTGCCAGCAGCTTCAGTGGTGGGACAGGGGGAGACGAGCAGTACTTC,CASSFSGGTGGDEQYF